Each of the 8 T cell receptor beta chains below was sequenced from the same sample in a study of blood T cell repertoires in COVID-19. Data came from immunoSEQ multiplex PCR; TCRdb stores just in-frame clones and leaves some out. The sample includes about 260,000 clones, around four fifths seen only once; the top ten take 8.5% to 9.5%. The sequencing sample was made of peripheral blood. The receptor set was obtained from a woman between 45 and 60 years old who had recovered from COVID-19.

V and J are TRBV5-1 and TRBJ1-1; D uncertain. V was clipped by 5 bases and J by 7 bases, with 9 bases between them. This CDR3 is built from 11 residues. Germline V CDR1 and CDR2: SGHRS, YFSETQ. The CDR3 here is CASSEGGEAFF. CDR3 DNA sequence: TGCGCCAGCAGTGAGGGAGGTGAAGCTTTCTTT.

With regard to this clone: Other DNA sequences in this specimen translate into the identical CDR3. The CDR3 nucleotides read TGCGCCAGCAGCTTGGTCGGAGAGAACACTGAAGCTTTCTTT. Translation: CASSLVGENTEAFF. The chain employs TRBV5-1 and TRBJ1-1; D remains unclear. Per germline, CDR1 SGHRS and CDR2 YFSETQ. V was shortened by 0 bases and J by 1 base, with 7 bases between the two germline ends. There are 14 residues in the CDR3.

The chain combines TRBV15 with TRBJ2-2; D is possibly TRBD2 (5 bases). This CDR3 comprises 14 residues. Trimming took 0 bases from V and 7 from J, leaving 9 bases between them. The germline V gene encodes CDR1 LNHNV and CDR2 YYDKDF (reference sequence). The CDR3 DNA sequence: TGTGCCACCAGCAGAGACCCGGGGATCGGGGAGCTGTTTTTT. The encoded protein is CATSRDPGIGELFF.

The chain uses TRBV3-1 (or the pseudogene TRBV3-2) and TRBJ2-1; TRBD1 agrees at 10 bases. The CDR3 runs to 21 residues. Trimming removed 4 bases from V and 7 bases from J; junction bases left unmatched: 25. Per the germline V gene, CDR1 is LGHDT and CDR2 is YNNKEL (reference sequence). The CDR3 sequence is CASSPAAISTFDPGQGNEQFF. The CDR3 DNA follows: TGTGCCAGCAGCCCGGCCGCGATAAGCACCTTCGACCCGGGACAGGGGAATGAGCAGTTCTTC.

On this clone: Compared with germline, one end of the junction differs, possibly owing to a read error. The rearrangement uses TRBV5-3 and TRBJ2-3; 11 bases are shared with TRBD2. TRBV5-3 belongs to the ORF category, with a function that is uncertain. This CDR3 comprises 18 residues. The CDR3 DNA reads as TGTGCCAGAAGCTTGAGGGCGAGACTAGCGGGACCGCGAGATAGGCAGTATTTT. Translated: CARSLRARLAGPRDRQYF.

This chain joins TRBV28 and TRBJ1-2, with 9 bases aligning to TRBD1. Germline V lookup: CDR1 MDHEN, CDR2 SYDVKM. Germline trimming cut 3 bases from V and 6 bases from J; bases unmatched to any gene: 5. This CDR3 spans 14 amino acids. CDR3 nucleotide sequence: TGTGCCAGCAGTTTGGGACAGGGAGGAGATGGCTACACCTTC. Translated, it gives CASSLGQGGDGYTF.

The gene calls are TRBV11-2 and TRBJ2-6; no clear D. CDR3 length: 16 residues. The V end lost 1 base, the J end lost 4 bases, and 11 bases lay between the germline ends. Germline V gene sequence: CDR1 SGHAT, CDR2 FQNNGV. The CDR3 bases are TGTGCCAGCAGCTTAGTTGGTAGAATCGGGGCCAACGTCCTGACTTTC. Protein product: CASSLVGRIGANVLTF.

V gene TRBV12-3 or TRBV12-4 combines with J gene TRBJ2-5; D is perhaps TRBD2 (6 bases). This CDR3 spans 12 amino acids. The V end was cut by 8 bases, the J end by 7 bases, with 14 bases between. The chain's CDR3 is CASSAVGGTQYF. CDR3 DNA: TGTGCCAGCTCAGCGGTCGGGGGGACCCAGTACTTC.